This TCR beta chain was retrieved from a study of cytomegalovirus exposure and HLA in healthy donors. A word on this clone: Antigen: not known.

13 Jbeta primers and 60 Vbeta primers were used for the PCR. Data came from immunoSEQ multiplex PCR; TCRdb stores just in-frame clones and leaves some out. This repertoire shows about 140,000 clones, around 79% found once; its top ten account for 2.5% to 3.5%. Germline V lookup: CDR1 SGHTA, CDR2 FQGNSA. Trimming removed 5 bases from V and 0 bases from J; junction bases left unmatched: 5. CDR3 length: 17 residues. The study's findings and limits: Within an earlier analysis, most TCR beta V segments proved productive either about 87% or about 30% of the time. Later, TCR association rates were found to vary by HLA locus, highest for DRB1 and lowest for HLA-C. Available immune exposure information was restricted to CMV serostatus only.

The receptor was isolated from a female donor in good health and CMV-seronegative. The sequenced sample consisted of PBMCs. This rearrangement joins TRBV7-2 to TRBJ1-6, with TRBD1 matching 9 bases. CDR3 sequence: CASSLGQGSSYNSPLHF. The CDR3 region has the DNA TGTGCCAGCAGCCTCGGACAGGGGAGCTCCTATAATTCACCCCTCCACTTT.